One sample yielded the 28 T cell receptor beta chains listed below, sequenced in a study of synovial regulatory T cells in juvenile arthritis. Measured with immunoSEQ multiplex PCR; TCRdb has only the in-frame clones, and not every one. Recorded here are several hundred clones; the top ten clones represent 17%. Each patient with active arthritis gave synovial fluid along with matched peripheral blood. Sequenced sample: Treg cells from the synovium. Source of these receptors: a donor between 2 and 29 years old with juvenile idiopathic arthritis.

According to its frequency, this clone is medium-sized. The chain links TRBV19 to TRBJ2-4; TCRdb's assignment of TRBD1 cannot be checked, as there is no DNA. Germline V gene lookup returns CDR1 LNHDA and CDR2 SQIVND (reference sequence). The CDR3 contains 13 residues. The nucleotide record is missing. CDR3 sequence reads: CASSTGQGNIQYF.

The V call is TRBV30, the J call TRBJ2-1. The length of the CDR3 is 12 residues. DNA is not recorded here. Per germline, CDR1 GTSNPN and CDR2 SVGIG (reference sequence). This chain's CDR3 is CAWRPPANEQFF.

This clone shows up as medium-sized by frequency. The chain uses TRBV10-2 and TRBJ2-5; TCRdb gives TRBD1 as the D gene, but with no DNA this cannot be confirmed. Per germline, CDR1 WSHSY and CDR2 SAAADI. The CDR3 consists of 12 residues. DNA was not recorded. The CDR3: CASGPRQETQYF.

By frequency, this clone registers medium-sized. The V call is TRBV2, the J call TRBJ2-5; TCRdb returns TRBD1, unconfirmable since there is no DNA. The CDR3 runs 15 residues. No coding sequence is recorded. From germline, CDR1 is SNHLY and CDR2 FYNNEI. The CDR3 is CASRGTGQYQETQYF.

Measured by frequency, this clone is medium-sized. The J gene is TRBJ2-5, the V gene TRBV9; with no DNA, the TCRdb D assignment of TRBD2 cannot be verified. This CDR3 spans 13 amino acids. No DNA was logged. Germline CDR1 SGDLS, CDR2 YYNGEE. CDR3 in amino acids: CASSDGVGETQYF. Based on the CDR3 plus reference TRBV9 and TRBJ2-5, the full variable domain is DSGVTQTPKHLITATGQRVTLRCSPRSGDLSVYWYQQSLDQGLQFLIQYYNGEERAKGNILERFSAQQFPDLHSELNLSSLELGDSALYFCASSDGVGETQYFGPGTRLLVL.

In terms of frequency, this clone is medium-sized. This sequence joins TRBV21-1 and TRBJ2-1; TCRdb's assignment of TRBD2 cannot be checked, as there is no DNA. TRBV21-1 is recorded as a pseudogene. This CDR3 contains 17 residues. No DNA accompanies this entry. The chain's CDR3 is CASSKFLAGVSYNEQFF.

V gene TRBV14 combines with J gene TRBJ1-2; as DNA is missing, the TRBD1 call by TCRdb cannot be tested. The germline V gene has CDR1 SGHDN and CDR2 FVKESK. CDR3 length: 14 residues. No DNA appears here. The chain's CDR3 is CVSSHTGALHGYTF.

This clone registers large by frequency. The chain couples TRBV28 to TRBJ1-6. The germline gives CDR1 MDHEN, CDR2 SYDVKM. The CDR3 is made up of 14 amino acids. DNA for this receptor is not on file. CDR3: CASRASSYNSPLHF.

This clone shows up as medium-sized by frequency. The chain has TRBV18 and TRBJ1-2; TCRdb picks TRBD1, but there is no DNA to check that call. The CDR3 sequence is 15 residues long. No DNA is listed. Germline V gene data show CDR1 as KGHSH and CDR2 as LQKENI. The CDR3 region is CASSPITGIIGGYTF.

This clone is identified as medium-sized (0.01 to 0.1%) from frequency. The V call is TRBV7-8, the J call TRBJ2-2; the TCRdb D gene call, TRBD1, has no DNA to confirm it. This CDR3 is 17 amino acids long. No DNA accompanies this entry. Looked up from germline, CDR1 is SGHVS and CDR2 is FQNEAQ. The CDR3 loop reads CASSLRAGGPNTGELFF.

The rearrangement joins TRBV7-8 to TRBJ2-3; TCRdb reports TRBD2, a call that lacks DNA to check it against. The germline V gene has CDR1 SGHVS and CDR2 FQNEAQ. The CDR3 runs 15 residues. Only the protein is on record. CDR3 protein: CASSLASGRADTQYF.

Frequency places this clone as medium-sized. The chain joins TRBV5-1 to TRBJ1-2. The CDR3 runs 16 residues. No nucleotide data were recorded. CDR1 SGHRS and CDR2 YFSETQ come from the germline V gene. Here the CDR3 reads CASSSDRGLPGYGYTF.

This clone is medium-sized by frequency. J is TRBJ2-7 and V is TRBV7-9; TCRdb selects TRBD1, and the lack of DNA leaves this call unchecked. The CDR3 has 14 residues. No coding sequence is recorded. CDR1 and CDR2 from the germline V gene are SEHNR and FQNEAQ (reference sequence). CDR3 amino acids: CASSHYRLPDEQYF.

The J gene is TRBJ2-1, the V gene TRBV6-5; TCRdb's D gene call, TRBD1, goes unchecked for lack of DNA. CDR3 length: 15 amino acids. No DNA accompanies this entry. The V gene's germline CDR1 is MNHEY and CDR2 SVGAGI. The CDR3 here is CASSYWTGAGNEQFF.

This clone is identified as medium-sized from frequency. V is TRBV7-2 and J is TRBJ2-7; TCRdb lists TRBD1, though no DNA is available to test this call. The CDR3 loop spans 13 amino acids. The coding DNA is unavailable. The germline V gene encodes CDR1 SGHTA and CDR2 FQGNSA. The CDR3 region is CASSLNREYEQYF. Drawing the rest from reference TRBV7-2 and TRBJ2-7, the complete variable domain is GAGVSQSPSNKVTEKGKDVELRCDPISGHTALYWYRQSLGQGLEFLIYFQGNSAPDKSGLPSDRFSAERTGGSVSTLTIQRTQQEDSAVYLCASSLNREYEQYFGPGTRLTVT.

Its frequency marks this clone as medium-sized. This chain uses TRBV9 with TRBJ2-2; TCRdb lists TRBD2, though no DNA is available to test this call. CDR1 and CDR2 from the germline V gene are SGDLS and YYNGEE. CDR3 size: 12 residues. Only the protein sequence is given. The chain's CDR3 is CASSPHTGELFF. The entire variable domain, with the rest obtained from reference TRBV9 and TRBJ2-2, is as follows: DSGVTQTPKHLITATGQRVTLRCSPRSGDLSVYWYQQSLDQGLQFLIQYYNGEERAKGNILERFSAQQFPDLHSELNLSSLELGDSALYFCASSPHTGELFFGEGSRLTVL.

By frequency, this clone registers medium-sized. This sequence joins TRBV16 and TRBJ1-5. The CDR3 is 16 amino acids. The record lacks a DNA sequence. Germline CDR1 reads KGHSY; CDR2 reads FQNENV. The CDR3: CASSQLWGGGNQPQHF.

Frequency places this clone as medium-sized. CDR3 amino acids: CASSPRVGPTQYF. The rearrangement links TRBV5-4 to TRBJ2-3; the D call of TRBD2 rests on TCRdb alone, since no DNA is present to check it. Germline lookup yields CDR1 SGHNT and CDR2 YYREEE (reference sequence). This CDR3 is built from 13 residues. A DNA sequence was not provided. Together with reference TRBV5-4 and TRBJ2-3, the CDR3 gives the full variable domain: ETGVTQSPTHLIKTRGQQVTLRCSSQSGHNTVSWYQQALGQGPQFIFQYYREEENGRGNFPPRFSGLQFPNYSSELNVNALELDDSALYLCASSPRVGPTQYFGPGTRLTVL.

Here the CDR3 reads CASSQDGQDALETQYF. The chain is built from TRBV4-1 and TRBJ2-5; the TCRdb call, TRBD1, lacks DNA for checking. Germline-derived CDR1 and CDR2 are MGHRA and YSYEKL. The CDR3 is 16 residues long. The entry carries no DNA sequence.

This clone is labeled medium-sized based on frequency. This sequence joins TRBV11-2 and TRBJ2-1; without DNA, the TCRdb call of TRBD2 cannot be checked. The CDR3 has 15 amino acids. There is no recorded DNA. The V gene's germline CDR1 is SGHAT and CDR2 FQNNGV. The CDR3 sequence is CASSPGLAGENEQFF.

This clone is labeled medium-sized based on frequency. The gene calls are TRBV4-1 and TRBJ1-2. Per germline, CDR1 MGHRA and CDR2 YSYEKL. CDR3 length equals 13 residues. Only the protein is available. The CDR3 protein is CASSPGTPYGYTF.

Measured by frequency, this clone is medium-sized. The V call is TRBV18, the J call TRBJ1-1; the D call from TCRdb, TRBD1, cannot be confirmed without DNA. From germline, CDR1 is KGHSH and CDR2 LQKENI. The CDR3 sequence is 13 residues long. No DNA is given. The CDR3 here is CASTRQPNTEAFF.

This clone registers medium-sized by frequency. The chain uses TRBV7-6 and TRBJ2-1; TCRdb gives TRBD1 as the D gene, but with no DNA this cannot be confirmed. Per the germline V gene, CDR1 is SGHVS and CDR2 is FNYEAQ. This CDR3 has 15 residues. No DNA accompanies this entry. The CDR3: CASSLEPRVQDEQFF.

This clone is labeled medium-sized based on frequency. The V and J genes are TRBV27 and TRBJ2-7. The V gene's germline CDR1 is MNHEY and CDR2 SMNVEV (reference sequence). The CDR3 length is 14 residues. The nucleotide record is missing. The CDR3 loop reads CASRGLSLGYEQYF.

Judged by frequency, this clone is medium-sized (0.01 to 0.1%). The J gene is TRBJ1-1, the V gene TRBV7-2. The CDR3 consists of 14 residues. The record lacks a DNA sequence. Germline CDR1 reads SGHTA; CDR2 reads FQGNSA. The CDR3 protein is CASSLSRKNTEAFF.

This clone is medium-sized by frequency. CDR3 in amino acids: CASSLIESTNEKLFF. The J gene is TRBJ1-4, the V gene TRBV7-9. Germline V gene data show CDR1 as SEHNR and CDR2 as FQNEAQ (reference sequence). There are 15 residues in the CDR3. No DNA sequence is on record.

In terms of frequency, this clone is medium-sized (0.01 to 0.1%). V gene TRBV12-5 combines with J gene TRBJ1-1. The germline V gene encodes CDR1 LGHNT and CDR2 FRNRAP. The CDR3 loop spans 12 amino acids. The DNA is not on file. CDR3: CASGLENTEAFF.

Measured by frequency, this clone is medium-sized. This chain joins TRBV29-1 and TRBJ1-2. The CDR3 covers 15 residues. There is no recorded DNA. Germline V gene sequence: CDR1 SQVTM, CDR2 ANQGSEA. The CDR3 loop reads CSVVGTLGGSPSYTF.